The 25 T cell receptor beta chains below all came from one sample that was sequenced in a study of radiation and T cells in renal cell carcinoma. Time point: blood 2 weeks post-SBRT. The treatment is: 15 Gy SBRT to primary tumor, nephrectomy 4 weeks later. Produced via immunoSEQ multiplex PCR; TCRdb's table is partial and in-frame only. In the table there are about 120,000 clones, 81% of which are singletons. The source was blood, collected from a patient whose treatment included radiotherapy and nephrectomy. The receptor set was obtained from a man aged 45-60 years with renal cell carcinoma.

CDR3 nucleotide sequence: TGTGCCAGGGTTGAGGGCAATGAGCAGTTCTTC. This encodes CARVEGNEQFF. The V and J genes are TRBV21-1 and TRBJ2-1; the table gives TRBD2 as D, unverified against the DNA. TRBV21-1 is designated a pseudogene. This CDR3 is built from 11 residues.

The rearrangement joins TRBV9 to TRBJ1-1; D is possibly TRBD1 (6 bases). V was clipped by 4 bases and J by 5 bases, with 15 bases between them. The CDR3 is 14 residues long. In germline, CDR1 is SGDLS, CDR2 YYNGEE. This CDR3 is CASSFRGGVTEAFF. CDR3 in DNA: TGTGCCAGCAGCTTCAGAGGGGGGGTTACTGAAGCTTTCTTT.

The rearrangement uses TRBV28 and TRBJ2-7; 14 nucleotides align to TRBD2. This CDR3 contains 14 residues. Per germline, CDR1 MDHEN and CDR2 SYDVKM. Losses at the gene ends were 4 bases for V and 11 bases for J; bases not matched to a gene: 7. CDR3 amino acids: CASSWGLAGVREYF. As DNA, the CDR3 is TGTGCCAGCAGTTGGGGACTAGCGGGAGTTCGGGAGTACTTC.

This rearrangement joins TRBV7-2 to TRBJ1-2; the D is unclear. This CDR3 region has 15 residues. Deletions cut 3 bases from V and 0 bases from J, with 11 bases between. Germline assignment: CDR1 SGHTA and CDR2 FQGNSA. The CDR3 DNA follows: TGTGCCAGCAGCTTTGTAGGTAGTTCTAACTATGGCTACACCTTC. Amino acid sequence: CASSFVGSSNYGYTF.

This chain uses TRBV4-3 with TRBJ1-3, with 9 bases lining up with TRBD1. The J segment lost 0 bases and the V segment lost 1 base, leaving 4 bases of the junction unmatched. Germline assignment: CDR1 LGHNA and CDR2 YSLEER. The CDR3 totals 17 residues. The CDR3 region is CASSQGTGARSGNTIYF. In DNA form, the CDR3 reads TGCGCCAGCAGCCAAGGGACAGGGGCCCGCTCTGGAAACACCATATATTTT.

This rearrangement joins TRBV27 to TRBJ1-2, with D maybe TRBD1 (6 bases). The CDR3 is 15 amino acids. Germline V gene sequence: CDR1 MNHEY, CDR2 SMNVEV (reference sequence). Trimming took 0 bases from V and 5 from J, leaving 13 bases between them. The CDR3 DNA follows: TGTGCCAGCAGTTTATCGGGGGCAGGCAGTTATGGCTACACCTTC. Translating gives CASSLSGAGSYGYTF.

This chain connects TRBV5-1 to TRBJ1-2; TRBD1 matches 7 bases. The CDR3 loop spans 15 amino acids. The germline V gene has CDR1 SGHRS and CDR2 YFSETQ. V was pared by 0 bases and J by 6 bases, with 8 bases of the junction left unmatched. The CDR3 region has the DNA TGCGCCAGCAGCTTGGTGCCAGGGGGAGTGAATGGCTACACCTTC. It yields the protein CASSLVPGGVNGYTF.

This clone was seen a few times. This chain connects TRBV4-3 to TRBJ2-3; no firm D call. The V gene's germline CDR1 is LGHNA and CDR2 YSLEER. The V and J ends lost 0 bases and 8 bases respectively, with 9 bases between them. This CDR3 has 13 amino acids. CDR3 amino acids: CASSQDPSGTQYF. In DNA, the CDR3 is TGCGCCAGCAGCCAAGACCCCTCCGGTACGCAGTATTTT.

This clone was counted a single time. The V call is TRBV10-3, the J call TRBJ1-4; no reliable D call. Trimming took 0 bases from V and 7 from J, leaving 12 bases between them. Germline V gives CDR1 ENHRY, CDR2 SYGVKD. This CDR3 comprises 15 residues. CDR3 loop: CAISESKESGEKLFF. In DNA, the CDR3 is TGTGCCATCAGTGAGTCGAAAGAGTCCGGTGAAAAACTGTTTTTT.

The chain is built from TRBV5-1 and TRBJ2-3; TRBD2 matches 7 bases. Losses at the gene ends were 0 bases for V and 0 bases for J; bases not matched to a gene: 7. This CDR3 contains 17 residues. The V gene's germline CDR1 is SGHRS and CDR2 YFSETQ. In DNA, the CDR3 is TGCGCCAGCAGCTTGGTGTCCGGGGGGACTAGCACAGATACGCAGTATTTT. Its translation is CASSLVSGGTSTDTQYF.

The chain joins TRBV7-9 to TRBJ2-7; D call uncertain. The CDR3 is 12 amino acids. Germline CDR1 SEHNR, CDR2 FQNEAQ (reference sequence). V lost 5 bases to trimming and J lost 2 bases, with 7 bases between them. CDR3 region: CASSPRPYEQYF. CDR3 DNA sequence: TGTGCCAGCAGCCCCCGTCCCTACGAGCAGTACTTC.

This clone was seen a single time. This CDR3 reads CASSEGFVGHYGYTF. CDR3 sequence (DNA): TGTGCCAGCAGTGAAGGGTTCGTGGGACACTATGGCTACACCTTC. The gene calls are TRBV6-1 and TRBJ1-2; D is perhaps TRBD1 (5 bases). Trimming removed 1 base at V and 3 bases at J, with 12 bases between. The CDR3 has 15 amino acids. Germline CDR1 is MNHNS and CDR2 is SASEGT.

This clone was picked up one time. The chain links TRBV15 to TRBJ1-5; D might be TRBD1 (6 bases). The CDR3 totals 14 residues. Germline assignment: CDR1 LNHNV and CDR2 YYDKDF (reference sequence). The V gene lost 3 bases and the J gene lost 5 bases, with 11 bases spanning the gap. In nucleotides, the CDR3 is TGTGCCACCAGCAGGGGGGCGGCTCATCAGCCCCAGCATTTT. As protein: CATSRGAAHQPQHF.

V and J are TRBV15 and TRBJ1-2; D is perhaps TRBD1 (6 bases). Germline-derived CDR1 and CDR2 are LNHNV and YYDKDF (reference sequence). The CDR3 is 15 residues long. The germline V and J ends were trimmed by 0 bases and 4 bases, with 12 bases remaining between them. In nucleotides, the CDR3 is TGTGCCACCAGCAGAGACGGACAGTCTCTCTATGGCTACACCTTC. Translation gives CATSRDGQSLYGYTF. The full variable domain, in which reference TRBV15 and TRBJ1-2 provide the parts outside the CDR3, is DAMVIQNPRYQVTQFGKPVTLSCSQTLNHNVMYWYQQKSSQAPKLLFHYYDKDFNNEADTPDNFQSRRPNTSFCFLDIRSPGLGDTAMYLCATSRDGQSLYGYTFGSGTRLTVV.

V usage is TRBV6-5 and J usage is TRBJ2-7; D gene unclear. Germline CDR1 and CDR2: MNHEY and SVGAGI. V lost 3 bases, J lost 0 bases, and 6 bases lay in between. This CDR3 is 13 amino acids long. The CDR3 sequence: CASSYSDSYEQYF. DNA of the CDR3: TGTGCCAGCAGTTATTCCGACTCCTACGAGCAGTACTTC.

The count of this clone is one. J is TRBJ2-3 and V is TRBV7-6; TRBD1 matches 8 bases. This CDR3 region has 13 residues. The V and J ends lost 4 bases and 5 bases, in that order; junction bases with no gene match: 2. Germline CDR1 and CDR2: SGHVS and FNYEAQ. DNA of the CDR3: TGTGCCAGCAGCTCCGGGACAGGAGATACGCAGTATTTT. Encoded protein: CASSSGTGDTQYF. Combining the CDR3 with reference TRBV7-6 and TRBJ2-3 gives the whole variable domain GAGVSQSPRYKVTKRGQDVALRCDPISGHVSLYWYRQALGQGPEFLTYFNYEAQQDKSGLPNDRFSAERPEGSISTLTIQRTEQRDSAMYRCASSSGTGDTQYFGPGTRLTVL.

The chain uses TRBV7-9 and TRBJ2-7; unclear D gene. This CDR3 spans 12 amino acids. Germline loops: CDR1 SEHNR, CDR2 FQNEAQ (reference sequence). The germline V and J ends were trimmed by 5 bases and 3 bases, with 8 bases remaining between them. CDR3 sequence reads: CASSQHSYEQYF. CDR3 sequence (DNA): TGTGCCAGCAGCCAGCACAGCTACGAGCAGTACTTC.

The chain carries TRBV13 and TRBJ2-7, with 9 bases that match TRBD1. The CDR3 is made up of 15 amino acids. Germline trimming cut 5 bases from V and 6 bases from J; bases unmatched to any gene: 11. Germline CDR1 reads PRHDT; CDR2 reads FYEKMQ (reference sequence). The CDR3 sequence is CASSPRAGTGTEQYF. CDR3 nucleotide sequence: TGTGCCAGCAGCCCAAGAGCCGGGACAGGGACCGAGCAGTACTTC.

V usage is TRBV5-4 and J usage is TRBJ2-3; 7 bases map to TRBD2. CDR1 SGHNT and CDR2 YYREEE come from the germline V gene (reference sequence). V lost 2 bases and J lost 2; bases outside the gene matches: 5. The CDR3 runs 15 residues. The CDR3 reads CASSFSSGVTDTQYF. CDR3 in DNA: TGTGCCAGCAGCTTTTCTAGCGGAGTCACAGATACGCAGTATTTT.

J is TRBJ1-1 and V is TRBV19; D perhaps matches TRBD1 (5 bases). The CDR3 spans 15 residues. In germline, CDR1 is LNHDA, CDR2 SQIVND (reference sequence). V dropped 1 base and J dropped 8 bases, with 17 bases sitting between them. Here the CDR3 reads CASSIGEERGWEAFF. The CDR3 region has the DNA TGTGCCAGTAGTATAGGAGAGGAGAGGGGATGGGAAGCTTTCTTT.

The table lists this clone with a few counts. This rearrangement joins TRBV30 to TRBJ1-4; D not certain. This CDR3 has 11 amino acids. Germline values: CDR1 GTSNPN, CDR2 SVGIG (reference sequence). V was trimmed by 2 bases and J by 10 bases, leaving 8 bases between them. The CDR3 DNA is TGTGCCTGGAGTTGGGAGTCAAAACTGTTTTTT. Amino acid sequence: CAWSWESKLFF.

The rearrangement uses TRBV6-1 and TRBJ1-1; D gene unclear. The CDR3 has 14 amino acids. CDR1 is MNHNS and CDR2 is SASEGT in the germline V gene. The ends were cut back, 2 bases at V and 4 bases at J, with 11 bases in the middle. In DNA form, the CDR3 reads TGTGCCAGCAGTGAATTGGGAGGAAGCACTGAAGCTTTCTTT. The encoded protein is CASSELGGSTEAFF.

This clone was detected only a few times. The chain links TRBV5-1 to TRBJ1-2; 7 nucleotides match TRBD1. The ends lost 4 bases at V and 7 bases at J; junction bases unmatched: 10. Germline CDR1 reads SGHRS; CDR2 reads YFSETQ. CDR3 length equals 14 residues. The DNA of the CDR3 is TGCGCCAGCAGCGGACAGGTCGGGGCGGGTGGCTACACCTTC. Translation: CASSGQVGAGGYTF.

This chain connects TRBV20-1 to TRBJ2-3; TRBD2 might be the D (5 bases). CDR3 size: 11 residues. V lost 7 bases and J 3 bases, leaving 8 bases between the germline ends. Per germline, CDR1 DFQATT and CDR2 SNEGSKA (reference sequence). CDR3 sequence: CSGGSTDTQYF. In DNA form, the CDR3 reads TGCAGTGGTGGGAGTACAGATACGCAGTATTTT.

This clone has just a few counts. This sequence joins TRBV5-1 and TRBJ1-6; D not certain. This CDR3 contains 15 residues. The V and J ends lost 0 bases and 2 bases respectively, with 6 bases between them. Germline assignment: CDR1 SGHRS and CDR2 YFSETQ. The CDR3 spells CASSLAGAYNSPLHF. The CDR3 region has the DNA TGCGCCAGCAGCTTGGCGGGAGCCTATAATTCACCCCTCCACTTT.